Sequencing of this T cell receptor (beta chain) was carried out in a study of T cells in Graves' hyperthyroidism and ophthalmopathy. Study-wide findings and caveats: Most expanded thyroid clonotypes above 0.001 recurred in blood. The model's output predicted ophthalmopathy at a median of 6.5 months prior to onset.

This clonotype was recorded at least ten times. Its matching antigen is unknown. Germline CDR1 reads SGHDT; CDR2 reads YYEEEE. The CDR3 spans 14 residues. V was trimmed by 4 bases and J by 5 bases, leaving 16 bases between them. Used for diagnoses were clinical symptoms, serum thyroxine and TRAb, thyroid ultrasound and orbital computed tomography. PBMCs were collected from a roughly 10 ml volume of fresh peripheral blood. Amplification of TCR beta CDR3 regions used RNA as the template. First-round RT-PCR targeting the TCR CDR3 was performed with the HTBI primer set. One entry per CDR3 protein results from TCRdb running MiXCR on the multiplex PCR reads. The sample records a few hundred thousand distinct CDR3 sequences, 16% being singletons.

Sequencing input: blood. The V and J genes are TRBV5-6 and TRBJ2-7, with D possibly called TRBD1 or TRBD2 (6 bases each). This clonotype was sampled from a woman in her twenties or thirties with Graves' ophthalmopathy. The CDR3 here is CASSPLGGPNEQYF. The DNA for the CDR3 is TGTGCCAGCAGCCCCCTAGGGGGGCCTAACGAGCAGTACTTC.